These 17 T cell receptor beta chains were all obtained from the same sample, sequenced in a study of T cell repertoires in ileal Crohn's disease. Profiling relied on immunoSEQ multiplex PCR, and the TCRdb table lists in-frame clones only, not all of them. The sample has around 6,000 clones, roughly three quarters seen once. Sequenced material: ileal tissue. These receptors originate from an adult with Crohn's disease.

To note about this clone: Its ends do not fully match the called genes, so a read error is possible. The V call is TRBV5-8, the J call TRBJ2-1; the match to TRBD2 covers 7 bases. The CDR3 spans 19 residues. CDR1 SGHTS and CDR2 YDEGEE come from the germline V gene. The CDR3 region has the DNA TGTGCCAACAGCCTTTGGCTAGCGGACGGGACCAGCGTTAGGAATGAGCAGTTCTTC. Protein sequence: CANSLWLADGTSVRNEQFF. Looking up the rest from reference TRBV5-8 and TRBJ2-1 gives the full variable domain: EAGVTQSPTHLIKTRGQQATLRCSPISGHTSVYWYQQALGLGLQFLLWYDEGEERNRGNFPPRFSGRQFPNYSSELNVNALELEDSALYLCANSLWLADGTSVRNEQFFGPGTRLTVL.

V usage is TRBV11-2 and J usage is TRBJ2-5; 13 bases fit TRBD2. Germline V gene lookup returns CDR1 SGHAT and CDR2 FQNNGV. This CDR3 has 17 residues. Losses at the gene ends were 5 bases for V and 1 base for J; bases not matched to a gene: 7. In nucleotides, the CDR3 is TGTGCCAGCAGCCCGACTAGCGGGAGGTCAGGCCAAGAGACCCAGTACTTC. Amino acids: CASSPTSGRSGQETQYF. Full variable domain (outside the CDR3, taken from reference TRBV11-2 and TRBJ2-5): EAGVAQSPRYKIIEKRQSVAFWCNPISGHATLYWYQQILGQGPKLLIQFQNNGVVDDSQLPKDRFSAERLKGVDSTLKIQPAKLEDSAVYLCASSPTSGRSGQETQYFGPGTRLLVL.

This clone was seen once. The chain uses TRBV19 and TRBJ1-1; TRBD1 aligns across 8 bases. The V segment lost 8 bases and the J segment 5 bases; nucleotides outside the gene matches: 10. The V gene's germline CDR1 is LNHDA and CDR2 SQIVND (reference sequence). CDR3 length: 14 amino acids. DNA of the CDR3: TGTGCCAGTGGAAATACAGGGGGGGGAACTGAAGCTTTCTTT. This gives the protein CASGNTGGGTEAFF.

The rearrangement joins TRBV20-1 to TRBJ2-7, with D perhaps matching TRBD2 (5 bases). The CDR3 consists of 11 residues. CDR1 is DFQATT and CDR2 is SNEGSKA in the germline V gene (reference sequence). V was trimmed by 6 bases and J by 7 bases, leaving 13 bases between them. In nucleotides, the CDR3 is TGCAGTGCAGACCGGGGTGTAGAGCAGTACTTC. Translation: CSADRGVEQYF.

The V and J genes are TRBV4-3 and TRBJ1-2, with TRBD1 identical over 12 bases. The length of the CDR3 is 17 residues. Germline V gene sequence: CDR1 LGHNA, CDR2 YSLEER. With 0 bases clipped from V and 4 bases from J, the junction kept 6 bases outside the gene matches. The CDR3 region is CASSQDTGTGGVYGYTF. The CDR3 nucleotides read TGCGCCAGCAGCCAAGACACTGGGACAGGGGGCGTCTATGGCTACACCTTC.

V gene TRBV5-1 combines with J gene TRBJ2-7; 12 bases are shared with TRBD2. CDR1 is SGHRS, CDR2 YFSETQ, per germline. There are 17 residues in the CDR3. Trimming removed 4 bases from V and 1 base from J; junction bases left unmatched: 9. As DNA, the CDR3 is TGCGCCAGCAGCCCGGGACTAGCGGGCCCTTATTCCTACGAGCAGTACTTC. It is translated as CASSPGLAGPYSYEQYF.

The chain carries TRBV27 and TRBJ1-5; the D gene is possibly TRBD1 (6 bases). Trimming removed 6 bases at V and 3 bases at J, with 15 bases between. This CDR3 has 15 amino acids. Germline-derived CDR1 and CDR2 are MNHEY and SMNVEV (reference sequence). The CDR3 region has the DNA TGTGCCAGCAGGGGACAAGTATATTCCAATCAGCCCCAGCATTTT. It specifies CASRGQVYSNQPQHF.

The J gene is TRBJ2-1, the V gene TRBV9; D is unresolved. Trimming stripped 3 bases from V and 6 bases from J, with 10 bases between. The CDR3 runs to 13 residues. Germline CDR1 and CDR2: SGDLS and YYNGEE. The CDR3 protein is CASSGRVGNEQFF. The DNA for the CDR3 is TGTGCCAGCAGCGGCCGAGTCGGCAATGAGCAGTTCTTC.

This CDR3 reads CASSVEAGARETQYF. In DNA, the CDR3 is TGTGCCAGCAGCGTAGAGGCCGGAGCGCGCGAGACCCAGTACTTC. The chain recombines TRBV9 with TRBJ2-5; D ambiguous. Between the trimmed V and J ends, which lost 0 bases and 5 bases, there was a span of 14 bases. Per the germline V gene, CDR1 is SGDLS and CDR2 is YYNGEE. The CDR3 length is 15 residues.

The rearrangement links TRBV7-2 to TRBJ1-1, with D maybe TRBD1 (6 bases). Germline CDR1 reads SGHTA; CDR2 reads FQGNSA. The CDR3 has 15 amino acids. With 5 bases removed from V and 6 bases from J, the gap between germline ends came to 19 bases. This CDR3 is CASSPLQGTWAEAFF. The CDR3 DNA reads TGTGCCAGCAGCCCCCTACAGGGAACTTGGGCTGAAGCTTTCTTT.

CDR3: CASSEGQNEKLFF. CDR3 bases: TGCGCCAGCAGCGAAGGACAAAATGAAAAACTGTTTTTT. The chain carries TRBV5-1 and TRBJ1-4, with D possibly being TRBD1 (5 bases). This CDR3 comprises 13 residues. V was shortened by 4 bases and J by 5 bases, with 9 bases between the two germline ends. Per the germline V gene, CDR1 is SGHRS and CDR2 is YFSETQ. Looking up the rest from reference TRBV5-1 and TRBJ1-4 gives the full variable domain: KAGVTQTPRYLIKTRGQQVTLSCSPISGHRSVSWYQQTPGQGLQFLFEYFSETQRNKGNFPGRFSGRQFSNSRSEMNVSTLELGDSALYLCASSEGQNEKLFFGSGTQLSVL.

The rearrangement links TRBV11-2 to TRBJ2-7; 11 bases line up with TRBD2. The ends lost 5 bases at V and 5 bases at J; junction bases unmatched: 5. This CDR3 spans 14 amino acids. Germline V gene data show CDR1 as SGHAT and CDR2 as FQNNGV. The CDR3 loop reads CASSPTSGNHEQYF. For the CDR3, the DNA is TGTGCCAGCAGCCCGACTAGCGGGAACCACGAGCAGTACTTC.

The chain couples TRBV5-6 to TRBJ1-1, with 7 nucleotides matching TRBD1. The CDR3 length is 17 residues. V lost 4 bases, J lost 1 base, and 13 bases stayed unmatched. Germline V gene sequence: CDR1 SGHDT, CDR2 YYEEEE. The CDR3 DNA reads TGTGCCAGCAGCGGCCCGACAGGGACGAGTAAGAACACTGAAGCTTTCTTT. Encoded protein: CASSGPTGTSKNTEAFF.

CDR3 coding DNA: TGTGCCATCAGTGATCCCGGGAATGACAAAAACATTCAGTACTTC. Its translation is CAISDPGNDKNIQYF. This chain connects TRBV10-3 to TRBJ2-4; perhaps TRBD2 as D (5 bases). The length of the CDR3 is 15 residues. CDR1 is ENHRY and CDR2 is SYGVKD in the germline V gene. V was pared by 3 bases and J by 3 bases, with 12 bases between.

V is TRBV2 and J is TRBJ2-1; 8 nucleotides match TRBD2. This CDR3 spans 15 amino acids. With V trimmed by 3 bases and J by 4 bases, 5 bases remained unmatched. Germline V gene sequence: CDR1 SNHLY, CDR2 FYNNEI. The CDR3 spells CASSDQASGYNEQFF. CDR3 nucleotides: TGTGCCAGCAGTGATCAGGCTAGCGGGTACAATGAGCAGTTCTTC.

The chain combines TRBV15 with TRBJ1-4; D perhaps matches TRBD1 (6 bases). Germline V lookup: CDR1 LNHNV, CDR2 YYDKDF (reference sequence). Trimming took off 3 bases at V and 8 bases at J, with 16 bases between the two ends. This CDR3 spans 15 amino acids. CDR3 DNA sequence: TGTGCCACCAGCAGCAGGCGGGGGGCTGTCGAAAAACTGTTTTTT. This translates into CATSSRRGAVEKLFF.

On this clone: Within the sample, other DNA sequences also encode this same CDR3. This chain connects TRBV27 to TRBJ2-3; 9 bases are shared with TRBD2. Per germline, CDR1 MNHEY and CDR2 SMNVEV (reference sequence). The CDR3 totals 15 residues. V lost 5 bases and J lost 4; bases outside the gene matches: 7. CDR3: CASSLLAGAADTQYF. For the CDR3, the DNA is TGTGCCAGCAGTCTCTTAGCGGGAGCTGCAGATACGCAGTATTTT.